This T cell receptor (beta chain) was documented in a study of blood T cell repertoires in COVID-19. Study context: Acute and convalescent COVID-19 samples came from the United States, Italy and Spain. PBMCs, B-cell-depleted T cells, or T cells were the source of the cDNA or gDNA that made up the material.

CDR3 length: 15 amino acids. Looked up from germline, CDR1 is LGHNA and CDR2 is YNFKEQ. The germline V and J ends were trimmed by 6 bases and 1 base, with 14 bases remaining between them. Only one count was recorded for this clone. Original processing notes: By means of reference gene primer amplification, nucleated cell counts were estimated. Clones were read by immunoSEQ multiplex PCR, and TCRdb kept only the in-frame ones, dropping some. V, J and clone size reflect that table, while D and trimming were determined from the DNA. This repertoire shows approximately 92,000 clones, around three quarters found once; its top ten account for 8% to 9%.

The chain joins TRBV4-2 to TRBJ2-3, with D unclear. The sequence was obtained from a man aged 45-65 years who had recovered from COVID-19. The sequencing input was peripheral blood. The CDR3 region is CASRDVSDGTDTQYF. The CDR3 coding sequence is TGTGCCAGCAGAGACGTGAGCGACGGCACAGATACGCAGTATTTT.